This TCR beta chain was identified during a study of radiation and T cells in renal cell carcinoma. General observations from the study: Compared with controls, irradiated tumors showed greater TCR clonality. Intratumoral heterogeneity was not captured in these 0.95 to 1 g regions. Irradiated tumors held more dominant CDR3 motifs than control tumors.

A word on this clone: As yet, its antigen is unknown.

Treatment specified: treatment-naive control, cytoreductive nephrectomy. The patient's renal cell carcinoma had clear cell pathology. This CDR3 is 14 amino acids long. The V gene's germline CDR1 is SGHNT and CDR2 YENEEA. The V and J ends lost 3 bases and 1 base respectively, with 7 bases between them. Generated by immunoSEQ multiplex PCR, the TCRdb table keeps only in-frame clones and is missing some. The table lists more than 10,000 clones, about three fifths of them singletons. The rearrangement uses TRBV11-3 and TRBJ2-1; D is possibly TRBD1 or TRBD2 (5 bases each). This sequence originates from a middle-aged man with renal cell carcinoma. The sequencing here drew on tumor tissue, taken from a patient whose treatment was nephrectomy without radiotherapy. CDR3 DNA: TGTGCCAGCAGCTTGGGACCTTCCTACAATGAGCAGTTCTTC. It is translated as CASSLGPSYNEQFF.